The clone carrying this T cell receptor beta chain came up many times. Its target is unknown. This specimen belongs to a study of T cells in Graves' hyperthyroidism and ophthalmopathy. Whole-study results and caveats: It was a median approximately six months before onset that the model predicted ophthalmopathy. Researchers report that a 13 V-J model separated ophthalmopathy from stable hyperthyroidism.

Newly diagnosed patients aged 18 to 65 had hyperthyroidism of under 2 months' duration. The V end lost 3 bases, the J end lost 5 bases, and 10 bases lay between the germline ends. Germline CDR1 reads SQVTM; CDR2 reads ANQGSEA. The CDR3 sequence is 12 residues long. The CDR3 regions of TCR beta were amplified from RNA transcripts. During a first-round RT-PCR of the TCR CDR3, the HTBI primer set was used. TCRdb re-called the multiplex PCR reads with MiXCR, one entry per CDR3 protein. The data show about 400,000 distinct CDR3 sequences, with 13% seen just once and about 9.1% held by the top ten. The sequencing sample was made of blood. The chain links TRBV29-1 to TRBJ1-2; D is unclear. This clonotype originated in a woman under 30 with Graves' hyperthyroidism. The CDR3 DNA is TGCAGCGTTGAGACCGGAACGTATGGCTACACCTTC. It specifies CSVETGTYGYTF.